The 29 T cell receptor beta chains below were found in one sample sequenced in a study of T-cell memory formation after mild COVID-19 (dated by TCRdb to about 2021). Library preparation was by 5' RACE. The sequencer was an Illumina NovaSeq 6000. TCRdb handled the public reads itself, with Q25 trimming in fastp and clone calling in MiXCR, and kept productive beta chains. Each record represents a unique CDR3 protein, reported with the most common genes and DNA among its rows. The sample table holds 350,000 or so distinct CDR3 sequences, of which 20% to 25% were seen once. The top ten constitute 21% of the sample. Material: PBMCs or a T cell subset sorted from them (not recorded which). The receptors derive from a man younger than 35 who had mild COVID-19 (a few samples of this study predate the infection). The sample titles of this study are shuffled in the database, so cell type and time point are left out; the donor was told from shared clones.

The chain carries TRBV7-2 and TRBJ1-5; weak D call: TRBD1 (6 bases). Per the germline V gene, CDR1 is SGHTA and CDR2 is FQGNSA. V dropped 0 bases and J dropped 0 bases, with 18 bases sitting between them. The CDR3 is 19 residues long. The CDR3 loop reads CASSLALSSGTLSNQPQHF. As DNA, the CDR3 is TGTGCCAGCAGCTTAGCACTATCCTCCGGGACACTTAGCAATCAGCCCCAGCATTTT.

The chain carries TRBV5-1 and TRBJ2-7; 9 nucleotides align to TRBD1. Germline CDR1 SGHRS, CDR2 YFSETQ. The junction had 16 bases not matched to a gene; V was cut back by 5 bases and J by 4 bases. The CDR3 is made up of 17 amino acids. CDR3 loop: CASSQTTPDRGKYEQYF. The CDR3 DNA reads TGCGCCAGCAGTCAAACCACCCCGGACAGGGGCAAGTACGAGCAGTACTTC.

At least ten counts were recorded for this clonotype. In DNA form, the CDR3 reads TGCAGTGCTAGGGGGCCAGGCGCTAGCACAGATACGCAGTATTTT. Translating it yields CSARGPGASTDTQYF. The rearrangement uses TRBV20-1 and TRBJ2-3; D may be TRBD1 (5 bases). Germline V gene sequence: CDR1 DFQATT, CDR2 SNEGSKA (reference sequence). This CDR3 region has 15 residues. Between the trimmed V and J ends, which lost 3 bases and 0 bases, there was a span of 13 bases.

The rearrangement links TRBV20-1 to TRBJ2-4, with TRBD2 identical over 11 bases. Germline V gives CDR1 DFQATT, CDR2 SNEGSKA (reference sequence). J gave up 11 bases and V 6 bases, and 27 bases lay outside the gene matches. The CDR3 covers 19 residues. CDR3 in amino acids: CSARKGEMASGGPRGVQYF. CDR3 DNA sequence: TGCAGTGCGAGAAAAGGAGAGATGGCTAGCGGGGGGCCGCGAGGGGTTCAGTACTTC.

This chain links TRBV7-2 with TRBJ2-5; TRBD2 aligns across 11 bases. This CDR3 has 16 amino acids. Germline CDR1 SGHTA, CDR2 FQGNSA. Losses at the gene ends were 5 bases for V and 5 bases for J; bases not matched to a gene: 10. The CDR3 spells CASSRASGGPWETQYF. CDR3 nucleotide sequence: TGTGCCAGCAGCCGGGCTAGCGGGGGGCCATGGGAGACCCAGTACTTC. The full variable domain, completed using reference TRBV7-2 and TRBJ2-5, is GAGVSQSPSNKVTEKGKDVELRCDPISGHTALYWYRQSLGQGLEFLIYFQGNSAPDKSGLPSDRFSAERTGGSVSTLTIQRTQQEDSAVYLCASSRASGGPWETQYFGPGTRLLVL.

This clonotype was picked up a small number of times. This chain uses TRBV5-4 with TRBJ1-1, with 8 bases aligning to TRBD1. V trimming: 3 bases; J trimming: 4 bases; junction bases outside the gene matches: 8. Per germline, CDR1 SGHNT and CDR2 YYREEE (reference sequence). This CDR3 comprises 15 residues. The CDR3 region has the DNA TGTGCCAGCAGCTACCGGACAGGGAGTACCACTGAAGCTTTCTTT. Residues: CASSYRTGSTTEAFF.

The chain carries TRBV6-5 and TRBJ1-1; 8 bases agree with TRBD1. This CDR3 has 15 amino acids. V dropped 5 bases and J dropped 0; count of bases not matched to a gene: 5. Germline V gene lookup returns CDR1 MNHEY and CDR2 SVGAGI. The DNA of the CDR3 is TGTGCCAGCAGTCGGACAGGGAAGATGAACACTGAAGCTTTCTTT. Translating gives CASSRTGKMNTEAFF.

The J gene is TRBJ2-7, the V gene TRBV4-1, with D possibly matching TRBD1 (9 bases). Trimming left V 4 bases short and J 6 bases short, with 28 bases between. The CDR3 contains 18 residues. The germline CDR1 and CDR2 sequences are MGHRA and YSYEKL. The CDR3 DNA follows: TGCGCCAGCAGCCGACACGGGGGGGGACAGGGAGAGCTTCTCGAGCAGTACTTC. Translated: CASSRHGGGQGELLEQYF.

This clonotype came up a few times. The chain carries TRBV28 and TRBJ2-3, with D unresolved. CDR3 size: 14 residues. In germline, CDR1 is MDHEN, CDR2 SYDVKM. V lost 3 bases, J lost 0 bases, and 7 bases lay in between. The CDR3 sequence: CASSLAQSTDTQYF. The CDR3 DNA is TGTGCCAGCAGTTTGGCCCAGAGCACAGATACGCAGTATTTT.

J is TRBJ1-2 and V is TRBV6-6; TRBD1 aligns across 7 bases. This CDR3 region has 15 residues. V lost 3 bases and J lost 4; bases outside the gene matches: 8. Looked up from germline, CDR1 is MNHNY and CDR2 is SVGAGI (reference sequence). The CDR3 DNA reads TGTGCCAGCAGTTATGGGGACAGTAAGACCTATGGCTACACCTTC. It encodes CASSYGDSKTYGYTF.

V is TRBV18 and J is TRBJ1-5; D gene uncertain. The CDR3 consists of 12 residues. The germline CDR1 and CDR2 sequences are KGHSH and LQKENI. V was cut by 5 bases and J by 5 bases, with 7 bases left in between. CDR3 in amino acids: CASSGVDQPQHF. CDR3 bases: TGTGCCAGCTCAGGGGTAGATCAGCCCCAGCATTTT.

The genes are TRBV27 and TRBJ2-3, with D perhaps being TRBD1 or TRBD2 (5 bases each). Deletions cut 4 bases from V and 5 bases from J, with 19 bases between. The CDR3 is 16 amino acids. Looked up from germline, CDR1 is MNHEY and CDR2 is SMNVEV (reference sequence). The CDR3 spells CASSSRQSSGGDTQYF. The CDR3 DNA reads TGTGCCAGCAGTTCTCGACAGTCCTCTGGGGGAGATACGCAGTATTTT.

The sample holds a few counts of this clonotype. For the CDR3, the DNA is TGTGCCAGCAGCCATAGCGGGAGTTACAATGAGCAGTTCTTC. The encoded protein is CASSHSGSYNEQFF. The V call is TRBV7-3, the J call TRBJ2-1, with 9 positions matching TRBD2. V lost 5 bases, J lost 4 bases, and 3 bases stayed unmatched. The germline gives CDR1 SGHTA, CDR2 FQGTGA. The CDR3 is made up of 14 amino acids. Full variable domain (missing parts from reference TRBV7-3 and TRBJ2-1): GAGVSQTPSNKVTEKGKYVELRCDPISGHTALYWYRQSLGQGPEFLIYFQGTGAADDSGLPNDRFFAVRPEGSVSTLKIQRTERGDSAVYLCASSHSGSYNEQFFGPGTRLTVL.

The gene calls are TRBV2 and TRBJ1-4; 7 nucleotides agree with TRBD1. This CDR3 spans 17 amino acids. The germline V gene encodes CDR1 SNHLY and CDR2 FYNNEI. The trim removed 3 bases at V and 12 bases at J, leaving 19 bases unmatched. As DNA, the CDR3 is TGTGCCAGCAGTGAGGGGACGCCCCACAGGGGCTGGATCGAACTGTTTTTT. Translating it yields CASSEGTPHRGWIELFF.

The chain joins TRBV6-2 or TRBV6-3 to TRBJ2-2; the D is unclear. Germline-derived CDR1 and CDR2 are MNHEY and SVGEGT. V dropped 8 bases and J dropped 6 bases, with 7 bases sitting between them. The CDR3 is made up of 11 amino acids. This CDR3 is CASGRSGELFF. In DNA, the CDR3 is TGTGCCAGCGGCAGGTCCGGGGAGCTGTTTTTT.

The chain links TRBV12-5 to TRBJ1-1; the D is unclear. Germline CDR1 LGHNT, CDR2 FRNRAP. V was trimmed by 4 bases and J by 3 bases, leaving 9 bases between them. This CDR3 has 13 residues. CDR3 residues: CASGSWSYTEAFF. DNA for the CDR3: TGTGCTAGTGGTTCTTGGTCCTACACTGAAGCTTTCTTT.

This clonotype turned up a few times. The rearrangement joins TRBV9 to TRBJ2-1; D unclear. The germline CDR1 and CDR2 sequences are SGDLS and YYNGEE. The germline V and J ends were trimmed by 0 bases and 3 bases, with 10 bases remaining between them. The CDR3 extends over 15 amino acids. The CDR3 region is CASSVDPGFYNEQFF. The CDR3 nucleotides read TGTGCCAGCAGCGTAGATCCAGGTTTCTACAATGAGCAGTTCTTC.

The CDR3 here is CASSVAQQETQYF. CDR3 coding DNA: TGTGCCAGCAGCGTAGCACAGCAAGAGACCCAGTACTTC. The chain uses TRBV9 and TRBJ2-5; no clear D gene. The CDR3 spans 13 residues. Trimming took off 0 bases at V and 2 bases at J, with 5 bases between the two ends. Germline V gene data show CDR1 as SGDLS and CDR2 as YYNGEE.

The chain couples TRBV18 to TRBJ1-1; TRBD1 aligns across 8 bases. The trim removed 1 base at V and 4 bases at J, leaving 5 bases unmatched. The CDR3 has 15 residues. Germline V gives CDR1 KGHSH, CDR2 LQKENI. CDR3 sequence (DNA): TGTGCCAGCTCACCACTTACAGGGACAGGCACTGAAGCTTTCTTT. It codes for CASSPLTGTGTEAFF.

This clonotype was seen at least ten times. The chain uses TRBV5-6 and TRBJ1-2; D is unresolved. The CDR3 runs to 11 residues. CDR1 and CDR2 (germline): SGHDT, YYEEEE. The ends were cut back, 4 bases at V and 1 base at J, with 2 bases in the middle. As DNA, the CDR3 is TGTGCCAGCAGCATTAACTATGGCTACACCTTC. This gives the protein CASSINYGYTF.

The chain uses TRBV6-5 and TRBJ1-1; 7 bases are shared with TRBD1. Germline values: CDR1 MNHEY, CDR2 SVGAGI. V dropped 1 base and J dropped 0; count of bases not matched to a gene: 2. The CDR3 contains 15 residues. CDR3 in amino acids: CASSYWDRLNTEAFF. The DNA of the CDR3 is TGTGCCAGCAGTTACTGGGACAGATTGAACACTGAAGCTTTCTTT.

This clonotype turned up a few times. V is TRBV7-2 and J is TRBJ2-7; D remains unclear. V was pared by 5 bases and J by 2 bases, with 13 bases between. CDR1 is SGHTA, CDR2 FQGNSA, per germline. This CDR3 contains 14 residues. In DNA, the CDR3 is TGTGCCAGCAGCCCACGAGACACACCCTACGAGCAGTACTTC. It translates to CASSPRDTPYEQYF.

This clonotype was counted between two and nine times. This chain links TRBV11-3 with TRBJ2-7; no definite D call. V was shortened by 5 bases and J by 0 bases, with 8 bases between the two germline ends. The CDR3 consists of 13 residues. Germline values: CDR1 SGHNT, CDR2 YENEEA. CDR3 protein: CASSKTASYEQYF. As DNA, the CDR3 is TGTGCCAGCAGCAAGACGGCCTCCTACGAGCAGTACTTC.

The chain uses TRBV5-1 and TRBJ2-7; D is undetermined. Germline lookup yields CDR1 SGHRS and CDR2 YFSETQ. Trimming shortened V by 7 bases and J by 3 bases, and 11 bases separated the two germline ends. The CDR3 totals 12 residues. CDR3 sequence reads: CASSRTDYEQYF. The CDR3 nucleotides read TGCGCCAGCTCCCGTACAGACTACGAGCAGTACTTC. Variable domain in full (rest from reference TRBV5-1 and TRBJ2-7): KAGVTQTPRYLIKTRGQQVTLSCSPISGHRSVSWYQQTPGQGLQFLFEYFSETQRNKGNFPGRFSGRQFSNSRSEMNVSTLELGDSALYLCASSRTDYEQYFGPGTRLTVT.

Here the CDR3 reads CASSRIVPGSAQHF. For the CDR3, the DNA is TGTGCCAGCAGCCGAATAGTTCCCGGGTCGGCCCAGCATTTT. V usage is TRBV12-3 or TRBV12-4 and J usage is TRBJ1-5; D gene unclear. The germline V and J ends were trimmed by 6 bases and 11 bases, with 20 bases remaining between them. The CDR3 runs 14 residues.

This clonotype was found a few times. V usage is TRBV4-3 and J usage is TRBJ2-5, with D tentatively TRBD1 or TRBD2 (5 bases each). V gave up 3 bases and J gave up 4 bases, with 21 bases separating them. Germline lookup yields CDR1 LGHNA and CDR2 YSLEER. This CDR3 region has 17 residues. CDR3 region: CASSQRLFGALGETQYF. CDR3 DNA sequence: TGCGCCAGCAGCCAGCGACTTTTCGGGGCGCTCGGAGAGACCCAGTACTTC.

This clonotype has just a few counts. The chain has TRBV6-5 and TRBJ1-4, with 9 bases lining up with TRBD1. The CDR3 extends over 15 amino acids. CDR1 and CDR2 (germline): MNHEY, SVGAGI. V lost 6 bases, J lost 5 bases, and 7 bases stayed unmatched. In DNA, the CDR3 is TGTGCCAGCAGGGGAACCGGGACAGGGAATGAAAAACTGTTTTTT. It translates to CASRGTGTGNEKLFF.

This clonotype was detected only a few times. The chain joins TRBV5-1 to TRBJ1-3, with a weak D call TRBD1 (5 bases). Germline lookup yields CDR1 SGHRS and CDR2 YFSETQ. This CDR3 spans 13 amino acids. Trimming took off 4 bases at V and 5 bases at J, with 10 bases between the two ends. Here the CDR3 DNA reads TGCGCCAGCAGCCCCGGGACCAGAAACACCATATATTTT. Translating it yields CASSPGTRNTIYF.

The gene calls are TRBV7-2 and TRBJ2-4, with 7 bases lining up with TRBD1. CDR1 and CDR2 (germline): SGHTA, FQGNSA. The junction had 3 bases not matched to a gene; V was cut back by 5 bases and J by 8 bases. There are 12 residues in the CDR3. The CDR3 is CASSGDSYIQYF. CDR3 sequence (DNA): TGTGCCAGCAGCGGGGACAGTTACATTCAGTACTTC.